Each of the 18 T cell receptor beta chains below was sequenced from the same sample in a study of T cell clones after liver transplantation. TCRdb's table, derived via immunoSEQ multiplex PCR, lists solely in-frame clones and lacks some. The sample has some 80,000 clones; 84% are singletons. The material was CD4+ T cells from blood, obtained less than 50 months after liver transplant. Source of these receptors: a human patient who received a liver transplant. Some of the T cells might come from the graft donor.

V and J are TRBV5-1 and TRBJ2-5; 9 bases fit TRBD1. There are 16 residues in the CDR3. V dropped 5 bases and J dropped 5; count of bases not matched to a gene: 13. The germline CDR1 and CDR2 sequences are SGHRS and YFSETQ. The CDR3 reads CASRLETGTGHETQYF. The CDR3 DNA reads as TGCGCCAGCAGACTGGAAACCGGGACAGGGCACGAGACCCAGTACTTC.

The V and J genes are TRBV28 and TRBJ2-7, with D perhaps TRBD2 (6 bases). The CDR3 is made up of 14 amino acids. Trimming cost V 2 bases and J 7 bases, with 15 bases left between them. CDR1 is MDHEN and CDR2 is SYDVKM in the germline V gene. The CDR3 coding sequence is TGTGCCAGCAGTTTAGGAGGGGCCCCAGCAGAGCAGTACTTC. Residues: CASSLGGAPAEQYF.

This chain joins TRBV6-1 and TRBJ1-1; 9 bases agree with TRBD1. Germline assignment: CDR1 MNHNS and CDR2 SASEGT. CDR3 length: 14 residues. Trimming took 7 bases from V and 5 from J; bases not matched to a gene: 8. The DNA of the CDR3 is TGTGCCAGCACTCAACAGGGGGCTGGAACTGAAGCTTTCTTT. Translated: CASTQQGAGTEAFF.

The rearrangement uses TRBV7-2 and TRBJ2-7; D might be TRBD1 (5 bases). V lost 5 bases and J 3 bases, leaving 14 bases between the germline ends. Germline V gene data show CDR1 as SGHTA and CDR2 as FQGNSA. CDR3 length equals 14 residues. CDR3: CASSRPQGNYEQYF. DNA of the CDR3: TGTGCCAGCAGCCGCCCGCAGGGAAACTACGAGCAGTACTTC.

This clone has a single count. The CDR3 spells CASSYGGTGELFF. The CDR3 coding sequence is TGTGCCAGCAGTTATGGGGGCACCGGGGAGCTGTTTTTT. The gene calls are TRBV27 and TRBJ2-2; either TRBD1 or TRBD2 may supply D (5 bases each). CDR1 is MNHEY and CDR2 is SMNVEV in the germline V gene (reference sequence). V dropped 4 bases and J dropped 4 bases, with 7 bases sitting between them. The CDR3 covers 13 residues.

The chain has TRBV5-6 and TRBJ1-4; D is possibly TRBD1 (6 bases). The ends were cut back, 4 bases at V and 8 bases at J, with 12 bases in the middle. CDR1 and CDR2 from the germline V gene are SGHDT and YYEEEE. The CDR3 runs 13 residues. The CDR3 DNA reads TGTGCCAGCAGCCTGAGGGGGAAGGAAAAACTGTTTTTT. It translates to CASSLRGKEKLFF.

The chain couples TRBV7-9 to TRBJ1-5; no clear D. CDR1 and CDR2 (germline): SEHNR, FQNEAQ (reference sequence). The CDR3 totals 12 residues. Trimming took 5 bases from V and 7 from J, leaving 9 bases between them. CDR3 nucleotides: TGTGCCAGCAGCCTGGGGAAGCAGCCCCAGCATTTT. Its translation: CASSLGKQPQHF.

The V gene is TRBV7-9, the J gene TRBJ2-7, with D unclear. CDR3 length equals 13 residues. The V and J ends lost 6 bases and 5 bases respectively, with 14 bases between them. Germline V gene lookup returns CDR1 SEHNR and CDR2 FQNEAQ (reference sequence). CDR3 DNA: TGTGCCAGCAGTCTAAACTCAATCGACGAGCAGTACTTC. Translated: CASSLNSIDEQYF.

This clone was counted a few times. CDR3 loop: CASGLVPIRVVRYESGNTIYF. The DNA for the CDR3 is TGTGCTAGTGGTTTGGTTCCTATACGGGTGGTCCGTTACGAGTCTGGAAACACCATATATTTT. The chain carries TRBV12-5 and TRBJ1-3; D not resolved. Looked up from germline, CDR1 is LGHNT and CDR2 is FRNRAP. Trimming stripped 0 bases from V and 1 base from J, with 25 bases between. The CDR3 totals 21 residues.

The rearrangement joins TRBV30 to TRBJ2-7; perhaps TRBD1 as D (6 bases). Germline V gene sequence: CDR1 GTSNPN, CDR2 SVGIG (reference sequence). The CDR3 extends over 13 amino acids. V was trimmed by 0 bases and J by 6 bases, leaving 12 bases between them. CDR3 region: CAWSVGQFREQYF. The CDR3 DNA is TGTGCCTGGAGTGTAGGACAGTTTCGCGAGCAGTACTTC.

This clone was seen only once. J is TRBJ1-4 and V is TRBV7-2; D unresolved. The CDR3 is 13 amino acids. Germline CDR1 reads SGHTA; CDR2 reads FQGNSA. V lost 2 bases and J lost 4, with 5 bases in between. DNA of the CDR3: TGTGCCAGCAGCTTATCGTATAATGAAAAACTGTTTTTT. It encodes CASSLSYNEKLFF.

In regard to this clone: This sample includes further DNA sequences coding for the same CDR3. CDR3 loop: CASSLEMNTEAFF. The CDR3 region has the DNA TGTGCCAGCAGCCTCGAAATGAACACTGAAGCTTTCTTT. This chain uses TRBV11-1 with TRBJ1-1; D is undetermined. V lost 5 bases to trimming and J lost 0 bases, with 7 bases between them. Germline-derived CDR1 and CDR2 are SGHAT and FQDESV (reference sequence). The CDR3 consists of 13 residues.

The chain uses TRBV18 and TRBJ2-5; D not certain. Trimming pared 0 bases from V and 5 bases from J, leaving 7 bases between. This CDR3 has 13 residues. Germline CDR1 and CDR2: KGHSH and LQKENI. The CDR3 DNA follows: TGTGCCAGCTCACCACCGGTTTCGGAGACCCAGTACTTC. This sequence encodes CASSPPVSETQYF.

CDR3 sequence: CATSRGVEGRETQYF. DNA for the CDR3: TGTGCCACCAGCAGAGGAGTTGAAGGGAGAGAGACCCAGTACTTC. The chain uses TRBV15 and TRBJ2-5, with a possible D match to TRBD2 (5 bases). Trimming took off 1 base at V and 4 bases at J, with 13 bases between the two ends. This CDR3 contains 15 residues. Looked up from germline, CDR1 is LNHNV and CDR2 is YYDKDF (reference sequence).

The V and J genes are TRBV20-1 and TRBJ1-1; 7 bases agree with TRBD1. The CDR3 is 11 residues long. The V gene end was trimmed by 4 bases and the J gene end by 11 bases; junction bases not matched to a gene: 7. CDR1 is DFQATT, CDR2 SNEGSKA, per germline (reference sequence). CDR3 amino acids: CSATQGVGAFF. The CDR3 nucleotides read TGCAGTGCTACCCAGGGGGTGGGGGCTTTCTTT.

The genes are TRBV10-3 and TRBJ1-5, with a possible D match to TRBD1 (6 bases). Trimming left V 10 bases short and J 4 bases short, with 14 bases between. This CDR3 spans 13 amino acids. Germline V gives CDR1 ENHRY, CDR2 SYGVKD. CDR3: CASRVGGNQPQHF. The CDR3 nucleotides are TGTGCCAGCCGAGTAGGGGGGAATCAGCCCCAGCATTTT.

This chain joins TRBV29-1 and TRBJ2-7; a possible D gene is TRBD1 (6 bases). Germline-derived CDR1 and CDR2 are SQVTM and ANQGSEA. The length of the CDR3 is 13 residues. Trimming stripped 6 bases from V and 3 bases from J, with 15 bases between. The CDR3 here is CSVVRQESYEQYF. For the CDR3, the DNA is TGCAGCGTGGTGAGACAGGAAAGCTACGAGCAGTACTTC.

This chain connects TRBV5-4 to TRBJ2-5; 8 positions agree with TRBD2. CDR3 length: 15 amino acids. J was trimmed by 7 bases and V by 6 bases; bases with no gene match: 14. CDR1 is SGHNT, CDR2 YYREEE, per germline (reference sequence). The CDR3 spells CASNGGGEGPATQYF. CDR3 sequence (DNA): TGTGCCAGCAACGGGGGGGGAGAGGGGCCTGCGACCCAGTACTTC.